A selection of T cell receptor beta chains follows, all from one sample in a study of T-cell reconstitution after alpha-beta-depleted transplantation in children. TCRdb reanalysed the PCR reads using MiXCR and keeps one entry per CDR3 protein. The sample yields over 25,000 distinct CDR3 sequences, 15% to 20% seen once. The sequencing used PBMCs, mostly from graft donor cells, collected 60 days after TCRalphabeta/CD19-depleted stem cell transplant. The receptor source for this set is a male patient between 2 and 15 years old who had a stem cell transplant for acute lymphoblastic leukemia, so the T cells may come from the graft donor. Both conserved end residues are part of each CDR3. D genes are given only for firm matches. Clone sizes are given selectively: once, few, many, or a class where the clone is expanded.

>TRBV20-1|TRBJ1-3|16|many|-
CSARTRQLDSGNTIYF
TGCAGTGCTAGGACGCGACAGCTAGACTCTGGAAACACCATATATTTT
>TRBV4-3|TRBJ2-5|17|few|TRBD2
CASSQEHGGAFLETQYF
TGCGCCAGCAGCCAAGAACACGGGGGGGCCTTTTTGGAGACCCAGTACTTC
>TRBV6-5|TRBJ1-1|15|few|-
CASSYFGGRNTEAFF
TGTGCCAGCAGTTACTTCGGCGGAAGGAACACTGAAGCTTTCTTT
>TRBV11-2|TRBJ2-7|12|-|-
CASSLGSYEQYF
TGTGCCAGCAGCTTAGGGAGCTACGAGCAGTACTTC
>TRBV3-1|TRBJ1-1|13|many|-
CASSRRGGAEAFF
TGTGCCAGCAGCCGCCGGGGAGGGGCTGAAGCTTTCTTT
>TRBV7-3|TRBJ1-5|17|-|-
CASSPIGGLDRNQPQHF
TGTGCCAGCAGCCCGATAGGTGGGTTGGATCGCAATCAGCCCCAGCATTTT
>TRBV12-3/TRBV12-4|TRBJ2-1|13|many|-
CASTGSSYNEQFF
TGTGCCAGCACGGGAAGCTCCTACAATGAGCAGTTCTTC
>TRBV27|TRBJ2-2|13|many|TRBD1
CASRGNGGGELFF
TGTGCCTCCAGGGGGAATGGTGGCGGGGAGCTGTTTTTT
>TRBV29-1|TRBJ2-1|14|few|-
CSVDLSGTYNEQFF
TGCAGCGTTGATCTTTCGGGGACTTACAATGAGCAGTTCTTC
>TRBV7-9|TRBJ1-2|15|few|-
CASSPQMEGRNGYTF
TGTGCCAGCAGCCCGCAGATGGAGGGCCGAAATGGCTACACCTTC
>TRBV5-5|TRBJ1-1|12|few|TRBD1
CASSGGDRAAFF
TGTGCCAGCAGCGGGGGAGACAGGGCCGCTTTCTTT
>TRBV11-2|TRBJ2-3|18|many|-
CASSSSRLAKASTDTQYF
TGTGCCAGCAGCTCGTCGAGGCTAGCCAAAGCTAGCACAGATACGCAGTATTTT
>TRBV20-1|TRBJ2-3|14|-|-
CSARSTLLADTQYF
TGCAGTGCTAGGTCTACCCTCCTAGCAGATACGCAGTATTTT
>TRBV5-1|TRBJ2-7|16|many|-
CASRIGAGQIAYEQYF
TGCGCCAGCAGGATAGGGGCGGGACAGATAGCCTACGAGCAGTACTTC
>TRBV5-1|TRBJ2-5|17|many|-
CASSFFQGSSTRETQYF
TGCGCCAGCAGCTTCTTTCAGGGGTCCTCTACCAGGGAGACCCAGTACTTC
>TRBV29-1|TRBJ2-3|12|many|-
CSVLPETDTQYF
TGCAGCGTTCTCCCTGAGACAGATACGCAGTATTTT
>TRBV11-2|TRBJ2-2|18|-|-
CASSFSKLRFKNTGELFF
TGTGCCAGCAGCTTTTCTAAGTTGAGGTTTAAGAACACCGGGGAGCTGTTTTTT
>TRBV20-1|TRBJ2-1|11|few|-
CSQRGANEQFF
TGCAGCCAACGAGGGGCCAATGAGCAGTTCTTC
>TRBV4-3|TRBJ1-5|15|many|-
CASSLEAGSNQPQHF
TGCGCCAGCAGCCTGGAGGCGGGTAGCAATCAGCCCCAGCATTTT
>TRBV28|TRBJ1-2|13|few|-
CASSSRGRYGYTF
TGTGCCAGCAGTTCGCGGGGGCGTTATGGCTACACCTTC
>TRBV12-3/TRBV12-4|TRBJ1-5|17|-|TRBD1
CASSSGQGLRGNQPQHF
TGTGCCAGCAGTTCGGGACAGGGGCTTCGGGGCAATCAGCCCCAGCATTTT
>TRBV10-3|TRBJ1-1|12|-|-
CAITGSGQEAFF
TGTGCCATCACCGGAAGTGGACAGGAAGCTTTCTTT
>TRBV11-3|TRBJ2-3|12|-|-
CASSYGTDTQYF
TGTGCCAGCAGCTACGGGACAGATACGCAGTATTTT
>TRBV28|TRBJ2-7|12|few|TRBD1
CASWDRLYEQYF
TGTGCCAGCTGGGACAGGCTCTACGAGCAGTACTTC
>TRBV20-1|TRBJ2-5|15|-|TRBD1
CCASPAGGFKETQYF
TGCTGTGCTTCCCCCGCAGGGGGCTTCAAGGAGACCCAGTACTTC
>TRBV6-5|TRBJ2-7|16|-|-
CASSYSGGVLSYEQYF
TGTGCCAGCAGTTACTCTGGGGGAGTCCTTTCCTACGAGCAGTACTTC
>TRBV2|TRBJ1-1|14|-|-
CASRHRVWNTEAFF
TGTGCCAGCAGACACAGGGTTTGGAACACTGAAGCTTTCTTT
>TRBV13|TRBJ1-2|14|medium-sized|TRBD1
CASDRGTGTGGYTF
TGTGCCAGTGATAGGGGGACAGGCACCGGTGGCTACACCTTC
>TRBV7-2|TRBJ2-1|18|-|TRBD2
CASSLIGTSGEIYNEQFF
TGTGCCAGCAGCCTTATCGGGACTAGCGGGGAGATATACAATGAGCAGTTCTTC
>TRBV3-1|TRBJ2-1|20|many|-
CASSQVGGEERACSYNEQFF
TGTGCCAGCAGCCAAGTCGGAGGCGAAGAGCGGGCCTGCTCCTACAATGAGCAGTTCTTC
>TRBV5-1|TRBJ2-5|14|many|-
CASSLVQGGETQYF
TGCGCCAGCAGCTTGGTGCAGGGGGGAGAGACCCAGTACTTC
>TRBV7-8|TRBJ2-1|17|many|TRBD1
CASSVQNRDRWHNEQFF
TGTGCCAGCAGCGTACAAAACCGGGACAGGTGGCACAATGAGCAGTTCTTC
>TRBV12-3/TRBV12-4|TRBJ2-7|15|few|TRBD1
CASSLGRTGTYEQYF
TGTGCCAGCAGTTTAGGGCGGACAGGGACGTACGAGCAGTACTTC
>TRBV29-1|TRBJ2-7|14|-|TRBD1
CSVEGGQGPYEQYF
TGCAGCGTTGAAGGGGGACAGGGACCCTACGAGCAGTACTTC
>TRBV20-1|TRBJ2-1|13|few|-
CSARPRGVHEQFF
TGCAGTGCAAGGCCGCGGGGAGTCCATGAGCAGTTCTTC
>TRBV9|TRBJ1-1|13|many|-
CASTRGLGTEAFF
TGTGCCAGCACCAGAGGGTTGGGGACTGAAGCTTTCTTT
>TRBV27|TRBJ2-7|14|-|-
CASSFSAASYEQYF
TGTGCCAGCAGTTTCTCAGCGGCCTCCTACGAGCAGTACTTC
>TRBV6-1|TRBJ1-1|14|-|-
CASSGAQGGTEAFF
TGTGCCAGCAGTGGAGCTCAGGGAGGGACTGAAGCTTTCTTT
>TRBV4-2|TRBJ2-5|15|once|-
CASSQEATSEETQYF
TGTGCCAGCAGCCAAGAAGCGACATCGGAAGAGACCCAGTACTTC
>TRBV14|TRBJ2-1|15|few|-
CASSQVGGPWNEQFF
TGTGCCAGCAGCCAAGTAGGAGGCCCTTGGAATGAGCAGTTCTTC
>TRBV2|TRBJ2-7|11|few|-
CASNGGYEQYF
TGTGCCAGCAACGGGGGTTACGAGCAGTACTTC
>TRBV12-3/TRBV12-4|TRBJ2-3|17|medium-sized|TRBD2
CASSLGYGTSGTDTQYF
TGTGCCAGCAGTTTAGGGTACGGTACTAGCGGCACAGATACGCAGTATTTT
>TRBV6-2/TRBV6-3|TRBJ2-3|17|-|-
CASSYSQWGLKGDTQYF
TGTGCCAGCAGTTACTCGCAGTGGGGCTTAAAGGGGGATACGCAGTATTTT
>TRBV5-1|TRBJ2-7|14|many|-
CASSLAGSSYEQYF
TGCGCCAGCAGCTTGGCCGGCTCGTCCTACGAGCAGTACTTC
>TRBV6-1|TRBJ2-5|13|few|-
CATHERLGETQYF
TGTGCCACACACGAAAGATTGGGGGAGACCCAGTACTTC